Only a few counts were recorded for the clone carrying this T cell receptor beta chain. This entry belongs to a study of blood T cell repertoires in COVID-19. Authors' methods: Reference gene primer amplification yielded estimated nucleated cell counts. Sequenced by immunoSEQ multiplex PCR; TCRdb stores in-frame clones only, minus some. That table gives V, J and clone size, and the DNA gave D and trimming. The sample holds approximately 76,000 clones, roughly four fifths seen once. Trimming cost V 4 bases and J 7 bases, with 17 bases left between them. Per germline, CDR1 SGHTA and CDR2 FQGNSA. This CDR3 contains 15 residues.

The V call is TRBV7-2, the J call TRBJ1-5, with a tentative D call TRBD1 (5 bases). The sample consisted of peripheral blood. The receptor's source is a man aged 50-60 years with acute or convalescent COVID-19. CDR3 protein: CASSSSLGAGQPQHF. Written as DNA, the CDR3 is TGTGCCAGCAGCTCCTCTCTAGGGGCCGGCCAGCCCCAGCATTTT.